This TCR delta chain is from a study of Vδ1+ human thymocytes. Findings of the study overall: Donors shared many TRG clonotypes but few TRD clonotypes. Bulk repertoire data may be misinterpreted because of unexpected Vdelta2 sequences. In the thymus, TRG and TRD repertoires looked highly polyclonal with Gaussian CDR3 lengths. Thymic delta-chain repertoires held 15% to 20% Vdelta2 sequences and few Vdelta3, despite high sort purity.

This clone came up a few times. What it recognizes is unknown. RNA was extracted from the cells and then reverse transcribed. Multiplex PCR used pooled V-gene forward primers and a constant-region reverse primer to amplify CDR3s. TCRdb re-called clones from the multiplex PCR reads using CATT. The profile covers tens of thousands of delta-chain clones, with roughly 16% appearing a single time and over 0.35% taken by the ten largest. This CDR3 is built from 21 residues. V gave up 3 bases and J gave up 3 bases; unmatched junction bases: 23. Germline V gene sequence: CDR1 TSWWSYY, CDR2 QGS. The rearrangement links TRDV1 to TRDJ1; TRDD2 matches 9 bases. This TCR derives from a girl less than two years old who had congenital heart surgery. Sequencing input: Vdelta1+ gamma-delta thymocytes from the thymus. Subset indicated: FACS-sorted CD3+ TCRalphabeta- TCRVdelta1+ TCRVdelta2- thymocytes. In DNA, the CDR3 is TGTGCTCTTGGGGAGCCACCGGCCTTCCTACGTAAGGGATCGGAGCCCGATAAACTCATCTTT. It yields the protein CALGEPPAFLRKGSEPDKLIF.